This is a list of T cell receptor beta chains from one sample in a study of T cell repertoires in cytomegalovirus infection. TCRdb called the reads again in MiXCR, with one record for every CDR3 protein. The table lists 250,000 to 350,000 distinct CDR3 sequences, 25% of them singletons, with 11% to 15% in the top ten. The specimen sequenced was PBMCs. The receptors derive from a human donor in good health (CMV status not recorded). Some clones in this sample may be carry-over from other donors' samples. Each CDR3 is given with its conserved first and last residue. The order of the fields is V gene, J gene, D gene, clone size, CDR3 DNA, CDR3 protein. A D gene is named only where the DNA matches it firmly. Size values are once, few and many counts, or a class for expanded clones, and some rows have none.

v_gene: TRBV5-8
j_gene: TRBJ2-6
d_gene: NA
abundance: few
CDR3nt: TGTGCCAGCAGCGATTCGGGGGAACCTGGGGCCAACGTCCTGACTTTC
CDR3aa: CASSDSGEPGANVLTF

v_gene: TRBV27
j_gene: TRBJ1-1
d_gene: TRBD1
abundance: few
CDR3nt: TGTGCCAGCAGTTCCTATGGACAGGTTGAAGCTTTCTTT
CDR3aa: CASSSYGQVEAFF

v_gene: TRBV11-2
j_gene: TRBJ2-7
d_gene: NA
abundance: few
CDR3nt: TGTGCCAGCAGCTTAGGCCCCGGGACAACCTACGAGCAGTACTTC
CDR3aa: CASSLGPGTTYEQYF

v_gene: TRBV20-1
j_gene: TRBJ1-2
d_gene: TRBD1
abundance: few
CDR3nt: TGCAGTGCCCAACCTACAGGGGTCTATGGCTACACCTTC
CDR3aa: CSAQPTGVYGYTF

v_gene: TRBV28
j_gene: TRBJ2-5
d_gene: TRBD2
abundance: NA
CDR3nt: TGTGCCATAGCCGGGACTAGGGGGGCCCAGTACTTC
CDR3aa: CAIAGTRGAQYF

v_gene: TRBV6-1
j_gene: TRBJ2-7
d_gene: TRBD2
abundance: many
CDR3nt: TGTGCCAGCAGTGAAGAGGCGGGAGGGCAATACGAGCAGTACTTC
CDR3aa: CASSEEAGGQYEQYF

v_gene: TRBV5-1
j_gene: TRBJ2-1
d_gene: NA
abundance: NA
CDR3nt: TGCGCCAGCAGCTTGAGCAGCCGAACCTACAATGAGCAGTTCTTC
CDR3aa: CASSLSSRTYNEQFF

v_gene: TRBV7-2
j_gene: TRBJ1-4
d_gene: NA
abundance: many
CDR3nt: TGTGCCAGCAGCTTATCGGGGTTCCAGAATGAAAAACTGTTTTTT
CDR3aa: CASSLSGFQNEKLFF

v_gene: TRBV29-1
j_gene: TRBJ2-3
d_gene: NA
abundance: NA
CDR3nt: TGCAGCGGCCGACAGTTCAGCACAGATACGCAGTATTTT
CDR3aa: CSGRQFSTDTQYF

v_gene: TRBV19
j_gene: TRBJ2-1
d_gene: NA
abundance: NA
CDR3nt: TGTGCCAGTAGAGTGGCCTCCTCTGGCTACAATGAGCAGTTCTTC
CDR3aa: CASRVASSGYNEQFF

v_gene: TRBV28
j_gene: TRBJ2-1
d_gene: TRBD2
abundance: many
CDR3nt: TGTGCCAGCAGCCCCACAGCGGGAGGCCTCTACAATGAGCAGTTCTTC
CDR3aa: CASSPTAGGLYNEQFF

v_gene: TRBV20-1
j_gene: TRBJ2-7
d_gene: NA
abundance: NA
CDR3nt: TGCAGTGCGGAGGGGGGCGAGAACGAGCAGTACTTC
CDR3aa: CSAEGGENEQYF

v_gene: TRBV7-2
j_gene: TRBJ2-4
d_gene: NA
abundance: few
CDR3nt: TGTGCCAGCAGCTTAGGACGGGGGAACATTCAGTACTTC
CDR3aa: CASSLGRGNIQYF

v_gene: TRBV6-5
j_gene: TRBJ2-3
d_gene: TRBD2
abundance: NA
CDR3nt: TGTGCCAGCAGCTCCCCGGGGGCTAGCGGGGGGTCCTCGCAGTATTTT
CDR3aa: CASSSPGASGGSSQYF

v_gene: TRBV19
j_gene: TRBJ2-5
d_gene: NA
abundance: few
CDR3nt: TGTGCCAGTAGTATAGACAGGGATCTAGAGACCCAGTACTTC
CDR3aa: CASSIDRDLETQYF

v_gene: TRBV7-2
j_gene: TRBJ2-2
d_gene: TRBD1
abundance: few
CDR3nt: TGTGCCAGCAGCCCCGGGACAGTCACCGGGGAGCTGTTTTTT
CDR3aa: CASSPGTVTGELFF

v_gene: TRBV6-1
j_gene: TRBJ1-1
d_gene: NA
abundance: NA
CDR3nt: TGTGCCAGCTTAAGCGCAGGGAGGAACACTGAAGCTTTCTTT
CDR3aa: CASLSAGRNTEAFF

v_gene: TRBV7-2
j_gene: TRBJ2-1
d_gene: NA
abundance: few
CDR3nt: TGTGCCAGCAGCTTAAATCTATGGACCGAAACGTCCAATGAGCAGTTCTTC
CDR3aa: CASSLNLWTETSNEQFF

v_gene: TRBV29-1
j_gene: TRBJ1-1
d_gene: NA
abundance: few
CDR3nt: TGCAGCGTTGCTAACAGGGTCGGGAGCACTGAAGCTTTCTTT
CDR3aa: CSVANRVGSTEAFF

v_gene: TRBV6-2/TRBV6-3
j_gene: TRBJ2-1
d_gene: NA
abundance: NA
CDR3nt: TGTGCCAGCAGTTACTGGCGGGGCGATGAGCAGTTCTTC
CDR3aa: CASSYWRGDEQFF

v_gene: TRBV19
j_gene: TRBJ2-7
d_gene: TRBD1
abundance: NA
CDR3nt: TGTGCCAGTAGTATAGAGGCAGGGGGCGCGGATGCCTACGAGCAGTACTTC
CDR3aa: CASSIEAGGADAYEQYF

v_gene: TRBV7-3
j_gene: TRBJ2-2
d_gene: TRBD1
abundance: many
CDR3nt: TGTGCCAGCAGCCCCCTACCGGGACAGGGTTCCGCGAACACCGGGGAGCTGTTTTTT
CDR3aa: CASSPLPGQGSANTGELFF

v_gene: TRBV20-1
j_gene: TRBJ1-5
d_gene: NA
abundance: few
CDR3nt: TGCAGTGCTAGTGGAGGACAGTTTAGCAATCAGCCCCAGCATTTT
CDR3aa: CSASGGQFSNQPQHF

v_gene: TRBV7-2
j_gene: TRBJ1-2
d_gene: NA
abundance: many
CDR3nt: TGTGCCAGCAGCATGTCTATCAGGGACTACTATGGCTACACCTTC
CDR3aa: CASSMSIRDYYGYTF

v_gene: TRBV7-8
j_gene: TRBJ1-1
d_gene: NA
abundance: NA
CDR3nt: TGTGCCAGCAGCCCCTCAGCCGAAGCTTTCTTT
CDR3aa: CASSPSAEAFF

v_gene: TRBV5-6
j_gene: TRBJ2-1
d_gene: TRBD2
abundance: NA
CDR3nt: TGTGCCAGCAGCCCTGGGGTAGCGGGGTCCCCCCCCTACAATGAGCAGTTCTTC
CDR3aa: CASSPGVAGSPPYNEQFF

v_gene: TRBV29-1
j_gene: TRBJ1-1
d_gene: NA
abundance: NA
CDR3nt: TGCAGCGCCCGCAGGGATTCTGAAGCTTTCTTT
CDR3aa: CSARRDSEAFF